Below, 25 T cell receptor beta chains from the same sample are listed, as sequenced in a study of T cells in Graves' hyperthyroidism and ophthalmopathy. Amplification targeted TCR beta CDR3 regions from RNA transcripts. When the TCR CDR3 underwent first-round RT-PCR, the HTBI primer set was used. TCRdb reanalysed the multiplex PCR reads using MiXCR and keeps one entry per CDR3 protein. The sample includes 95,000 to 110,000 distinct CDR3 sequences, about 50% seen only once; the top ten take roughly 24%. The specimen sequenced was blood. Receptor source: a man aged 40-55 years with Graves' hyperthyroidism.

This rearrangement joins TRBV9 to TRBJ2-7, with D perhaps TRBD1 or TRBD2 (5 bases each). Germline loops: CDR1 SGDLS, CDR2 YYNGEE. V dropped 0 bases and J dropped 9 bases, with 16 bases sitting between them. The CDR3 runs to 14 residues. The CDR3 protein is CASSVEEGETMQYF. The CDR3 nucleotides are TGTGCCAGCAGCGTAGAGGAAGGGGAGACTATGCAGTACTTC.

As concerns this clonotype: A read error may be the cause here, since a much bigger clone is one base away. CDR3 sequence (DNA): TGTGCCAGCAGCCGCTTACAGGGGCGTAGAGATACGCAGTATTTT. Amino acid sequence: CASSRLQGRRDTQYF. The rearrangement uses TRBV5-8 and TRBJ2-3; 7 bases are a match to TRBD1. Germline trimming cut 4 bases from V and 5 bases from J; bases unmatched to any gene: 10. CDR3 length: 15 residues. The germline CDR1 and CDR2 sequences are SGHTS and YDEGEE.

This chain connects TRBV7-9 to TRBJ2-5; 11 nucleotides line up with TRBD2. Looked up from germline, CDR1 is SEHNR and CDR2 is FQNEAQ (reference sequence). This CDR3 contains 15 residues. Trimming cost V 10 bases and J 2 bases; bases outside gene matches: 9. This CDR3 reads CATRLSGGDQETQYF. In DNA form, the CDR3 reads TGTGCCACCAGACTTAGCGGGGGGGATCAAGAGACCCAGTACTTC.

This clonotype was seen ten or more times. This chain links TRBV5-1 with TRBJ2-5; 7 nucleotides align to TRBD1. Germline loops: CDR1 SGHRS, CDR2 YFSETQ. Trimming removed 0 bases from V and 5 bases from J; junction bases left unmatched: 7. CDR3 length: 15 residues. This CDR3 reads CASSLETGDGETQYF. In DNA, the CDR3 is TGCGCCAGCAGCTTGGAAACAGGGGATGGGGAGACCCAGTACTTC.

V usage is TRBV10-2 and J usage is TRBJ2-3; D tentatively fits TRBD1 or TRBD2 (7 bases each). The germline V and J ends were trimmed by 7 bases and 1 base, with 21 bases remaining between them. The CDR3 consists of 17 residues. The germline V gene encodes CDR1 WSHSY and CDR2 SAAADI. CDR3 sequence (DNA): TGCGCCAGCACCGAACAGGGGAAGGGGGGGGGCACAGATACGCAGTATTTT. Its protein product is CASTEQGKGGGTDTQYF.

This clonotype was counted a few times. The V gene is TRBV7-2, the J gene TRBJ2-1; D unclear. The CDR3 sequence is 14 residues long. Trimming pared 5 bases from V and 8 bases from J, leaving 16 bases between. In germline, CDR1 is SGHTA, CDR2 FQGNSA. The CDR3 DNA is TGTGCCAGCAGCCCAGTCGTGTCGGCAGATGAGCAGTTCTTC. Translating it yields CASSPVVSADEQFF.

V and J are TRBV2 and TRBJ1-2, with 11 nucleotides matching TRBD1. Germline assignment: CDR1 SNHLY and CDR2 FYNNEI. With 8 bases clipped from V and 0 bases from J, the junction kept 8 bases outside the gene matches. The CDR3 sequence is 16 residues long. The CDR3 loop reads CASFGQGALANYGYTF. CDR3 nucleotide sequence: TGTGCCAGCTTTGGACAGGGGGCCTTAGCTAACTATGGCTACACCTTC.

The chain links TRBV29-1 to TRBJ1-5; no clear D gene. V dropped 6 bases and J dropped 5 bases, with 11 bases sitting between them. The CDR3 runs 12 residues. CDR1 and CDR2 (germline): SQVTM, ANQGSEA. In DNA form, the CDR3 reads TGCAGCGTAGAGGGCGACCATCAGCCCCAGCATTTT. Translated: CSVEGDHQPQHF.

The chain is built from TRBV5-1 and TRBJ1-1; maybe TRBD1 (6 bases). V gave up 0 bases and J gave up 8 bases, with 14 bases separating them. Germline V lookup: CDR1 SGHRS, CDR2 YFSETQ. This CDR3 region has 14 residues. CDR3 DNA: TGCGCCAGCAGCTTGGTAGGACAGATCACAGAAGCTTTCTTT. Translation gives CASSLVGQITEAFF.

This clonotype was observed many times. The chain recombines TRBV2 with TRBJ1-2; perhaps TRBD1 as D (5 bases). V lost 1 base and J 5 bases, leaving 11 bases between the germline ends. Germline CDR1 SNHLY, CDR2 FYNNEI. The CDR3 has 14 amino acids. CDR3 nucleotide sequence: TGTGCCAGCAGTGAAGTCCCAGGGCATTATGGCTACACCTTC. It codes for CASSEVPGHYGYTF.

On this clonotype itself: One base away lies a much larger clone, so this may be a sequencing read error. The chain combines TRBV7-2 with TRBJ2-2; TRBD2 agrees at 9 bases. The V gene end was trimmed by 5 bases and the J gene end by 6 bases; junction bases not matched to a gene: 10. The CDR3 contains 16 residues. Germline V gene sequence: CDR1 SGHTA, CDR2 FQGNSA. This CDR3 is CASSAPGAGGAGELFF. For the CDR3, the DNA is TGTGCCAGCAGCGCCCCAGGGGCGGGAGGGGCCGGGGAGCTGTTTTTT.

This clonotype has a count of ten or more. This chain links TRBV6-6 with TRBJ2-2, with D possibly called TRBD1 or TRBD2 (5 bases each). V dropped 4 bases and J dropped 6 bases, with 9 bases sitting between them. The CDR3 contains 13 residues. Per the germline V gene, CDR1 is MNHNY and CDR2 is SVGAGI (reference sequence). The CDR3 DNA sequence: TGTGCCAGCAGTTCGCAGGGACCCGGGGAGCTGTTTTTT. It yields the protein CASSSQGPGELFF.

This clonotype came up many times. The rearrangement uses TRBV2 and TRBJ2-7, with TRBD1 identical over 7 bases. Trimming cost V 6 bases and J 4 bases; bases outside gene matches: 12. The length of the CDR3 is 15 residues. The germline V gene encodes CDR1 SNHLY and CDR2 FYNNEI. Written as DNA, the CDR3 is TGTGCCAGCAGCCAAGCAGCCAGGGGGAAATACGAGCAGTACTTC. It encodes CASSQAARGKYEQYF.

This chain links TRBV6-1 with TRBJ2-3; 13 bases align to TRBD2. This CDR3 spans 17 amino acids. Germline-derived CDR1 and CDR2 are MNHNS and SASEGT. Trimming took 5 bases from V and 3 from J; bases not matched to a gene: 8. DNA for the CDR3: TGTGCCAGCAGTCCTTATACTAGCGGGGGGGGAACAGATACGCAGTATTTT. It codes for CASSPYTSGGGTDTQYF.

This clonotype has a handful of counts. This may be a read error: a much more frequent sequence differs by one nucleotide. V gene TRBV9 combines with J gene TRBJ1-5; no firm D call. The CDR3 extends over 15 amino acids. V was pared by 4 bases and J by 6 bases, with 17 bases between. CDR1 is SGDLS, CDR2 YYNGEE, per germline. In DNA, the CDR3 is TGTGCCAGCAGCATAGGCGGTGGAGGCAGTCAGCCCCAGCATTTT. This gives the protein CASSIGGGGSQPQHF.

The table lists this clonotype with many counts. V and J are TRBV20-1 and TRBJ1-6; D might be TRBD1 (5 bases). This CDR3 contains 15 residues. The germline V and J ends were trimmed by 1 base and 0 bases, with 7 bases remaining between them. CDR1 DFQATT and CDR2 SNEGSKA come from the germline V gene (reference sequence). This CDR3 reads CSARGDSSYNSPLHF. The CDR3 bases are TGCAGTGCTAGAGGGGACTCCTCCTATAATTCACCCCTCCACTTT.

The V call is TRBV7-6, the J call TRBJ2-1, with D possibly called TRBD1 or TRBD2 (5 bases each). The CDR3 covers 16 residues. V lost 2 bases and J 8 bases, leaving 19 bases between the germline ends. CDR1 and CDR2 from the germline V gene are SGHVS and FNYEAQ. In DNA form, the CDR3 reads TGTGCCAGCAGCTTAAACGGGTTGGGGGAGCAGCATGAGCAGTTCTTC. This codes for CASSLNGLGEQHEQFF.

The V call is TRBV29-1, the J call TRBJ2-1; no reliable D call. V was cut by 8 bases and J by 12 bases, with 14 bases left in between. The CDR3 has 10 amino acids. Looked up from germline, CDR1 is SQVTM and CDR2 is ANQGSEA. Written as DNA, the CDR3 is TGCAGCTTGGCGTCCATCGGGCAGTTCTTC. Translated: CSLASIGQFF.

The genes are TRBV7-3 and TRBJ1-2; D possibly corresponds to TRBD1 (5 bases). The CDR3 totals 14 residues. Germline V gives CDR1 SGHTA, CDR2 FQGTGA. V was cut by 5 bases and J by 7 bases, with 17 bases left in between. As DNA, the CDR3 is TGTGCCAGCAGCCCCATCGGGGGATCAGGTGGCTACACCTTC. Protein product: CASSPIGGSGGYTF.

There are many counts of this clonotype. The rearrangement uses TRBV6-6 and TRBJ2-1, with 9 bases lining up with TRBD2. The CDR3 length is 15 residues. The V gene's germline CDR1 is MNHNY and CDR2 SVGAGI (reference sequence). Trimming at V came to 0 bases and at J to 4 bases, leaving 1 base not matched to a gene. The CDR3 coding sequence is TGTGCCAGCAGTTACTCGGCGGGAGGGTACAATGAGCAGTTCTTC. This sequence encodes CASSYSAGGYNEQFF.

The V call is TRBV5-1, the J call TRBJ2-1; 7 bases are a match to TRBD2. Trimming at V came to 0 bases and at J to 0 bases, leaving 6 bases not matched to a gene. Germline lookup yields CDR1 SGHRS and CDR2 YFSETQ. CDR3 length: 17 amino acids. DNA for the CDR3: TGCGCCAGCAGCTTGGGTACTAGCGCCCTCTCCTACAATGAGCAGTTCTTC. Translation: CASSLGTSALSYNEQFF.

The V gene is TRBV7-3, the J gene TRBJ1-1; D gene ambiguous. Germline CDR1 is SGHTA and CDR2 is FQGTGA. V was clipped by 3 bases and J by 8 bases, with 10 bases between them. The CDR3 sequence is 12 residues long. CDR3 residues: CASSLNTGEAFF. For the CDR3, the DNA is TGTGCCAGCAGCTTGAACACCGGGGAAGCTTTCTTT.

The chain links TRBV2 to TRBJ2-3; a possible D gene is TRBD1 (6 bases). This CDR3 comprises 13 residues. The V and J ends lost 6 bases and 14 bases respectively, with 21 bases between them. CDR1 is SNHLY, CDR2 FYNNEI, per germline. In DNA, the CDR3 is TGTGCCAGCAGCGAGACAGGTTACGGGGTTCTGTATTTT. Its translation is CASSETGYGVLYF.

This clonotype was observed many times. The chain recombines TRBV19 with TRBJ1-1, with 9 bases fitting TRBD1. The CDR3 spans 17 residues. The germline gives CDR1 LNHDA, CDR2 SQIVND (reference sequence). The V gene end was trimmed by 3 bases and the J gene end by 0 bases; junction bases not matched to a gene: 8. The CDR3 reads CASSMGQGVFMNTEAFF. The CDR3 DNA reads as TGTGCCAGTAGTATGGGACAGGGAGTTTTCATGAACACTGAAGCTTTCTTT.

This clonotype was picked up many times. V usage is TRBV19 and J usage is TRBJ1-1, with 11 bases that match TRBD1. This CDR3 has 12 residues. Looked up from germline, CDR1 is LNHDA and CDR2 is SQIVND (reference sequence). J gave up 4 bases and V 11 bases, and 3 bases lay outside the gene matches. CDR3 amino acids: CAGQGAGTEAFF. The CDR3 DNA reads TGTGCCGGACAGGGGGCCGGCACTGAAGCTTTCTTT.